This TCR beta chain was sequenced in a study of T cell changes during pregnancy in multiple sclerosis. Per germline, CDR1 MNHNY and CDR2 SVGAGI (reference sequence). The V end was cut by 5 bases, the J end by 6 bases, with 14 bases between. The CDR3 is 13 residues long. Produced via immunoSEQ multiplex PCR; TCRdb's table is partial and in-frame only. The sample includes about 40,000 clones, more than 85% of them seen just once. The sample consisted of CD4+ T cells from peripheral blood mononuclear cells, taken in the third trimester of pregnancy. The receptor was isolated from a female donor with multiple sclerosis, enrolled in a pregnancy study. The rearrangement links TRBV6-6 to TRBJ2-7, with a tentative D call TRBD2 (7 bases). This CDR3 is CASSGGAGAEQYF. The CDR3 DNA reads as TGTGCCAGCAGTGGGGGGGCAGGGGCCGAGCAGTACTTC.